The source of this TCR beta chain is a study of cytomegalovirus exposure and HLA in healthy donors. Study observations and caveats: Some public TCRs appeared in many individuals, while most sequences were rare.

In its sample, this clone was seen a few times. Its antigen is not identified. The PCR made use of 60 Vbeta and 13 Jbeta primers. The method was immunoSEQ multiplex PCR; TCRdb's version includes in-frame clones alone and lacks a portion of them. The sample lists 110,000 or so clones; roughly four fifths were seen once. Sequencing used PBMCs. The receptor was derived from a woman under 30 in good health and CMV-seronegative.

CDR3 protein: CASSSSTNEKLFF. CDR3 in DNA: TGTGCCAGCTCAAGCTCAACTAATGAAAAACTGTTTTTT. The rearrangement links TRBV18 to TRBJ1-4, with D hard to call. The CDR3 runs 13 residues. Between the trimmed V and J ends, which lost 5 bases and 0 bases, there was a span of 4 bases. In germline, CDR1 is KGHSH, CDR2 LQKENI.